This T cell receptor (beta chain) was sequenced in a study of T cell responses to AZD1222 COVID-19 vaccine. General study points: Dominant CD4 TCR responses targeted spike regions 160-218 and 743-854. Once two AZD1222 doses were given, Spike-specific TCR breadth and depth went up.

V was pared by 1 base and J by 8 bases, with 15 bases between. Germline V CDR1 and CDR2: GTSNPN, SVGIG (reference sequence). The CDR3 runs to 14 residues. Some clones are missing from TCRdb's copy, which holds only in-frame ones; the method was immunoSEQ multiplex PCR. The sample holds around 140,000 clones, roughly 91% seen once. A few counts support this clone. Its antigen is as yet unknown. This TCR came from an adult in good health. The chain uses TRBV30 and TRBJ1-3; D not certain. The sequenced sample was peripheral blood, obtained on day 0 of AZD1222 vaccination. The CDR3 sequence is CAWSALGLEYTIYF. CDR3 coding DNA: TGTGCCTGGAGTGCCCTGGGGTTGGAATACACCATATATTTT.